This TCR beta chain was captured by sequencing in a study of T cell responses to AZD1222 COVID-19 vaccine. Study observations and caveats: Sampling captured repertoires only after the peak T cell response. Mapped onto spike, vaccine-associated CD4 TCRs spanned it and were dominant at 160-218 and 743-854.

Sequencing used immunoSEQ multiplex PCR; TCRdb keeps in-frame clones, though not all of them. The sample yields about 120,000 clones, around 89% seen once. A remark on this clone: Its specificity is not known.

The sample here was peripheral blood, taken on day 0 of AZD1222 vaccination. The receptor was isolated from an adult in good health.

The CDR3 region is CASSIDWASHNSPLHF. The CDR3 DNA reads as TGTGCCAGTAGTATAGATTGGGCATCTCATAATTCACCCCTCCACTTT. The J gene is TRBJ1-6, the V gene TRBV19; D call uncertain. The ends were cut back, 0 bases at V and 5 bases at J, with 11 bases in the middle. The germline CDR1 and CDR2 sequences are LNHDA and SQIVND (reference sequence). The CDR3 covers 16 residues.